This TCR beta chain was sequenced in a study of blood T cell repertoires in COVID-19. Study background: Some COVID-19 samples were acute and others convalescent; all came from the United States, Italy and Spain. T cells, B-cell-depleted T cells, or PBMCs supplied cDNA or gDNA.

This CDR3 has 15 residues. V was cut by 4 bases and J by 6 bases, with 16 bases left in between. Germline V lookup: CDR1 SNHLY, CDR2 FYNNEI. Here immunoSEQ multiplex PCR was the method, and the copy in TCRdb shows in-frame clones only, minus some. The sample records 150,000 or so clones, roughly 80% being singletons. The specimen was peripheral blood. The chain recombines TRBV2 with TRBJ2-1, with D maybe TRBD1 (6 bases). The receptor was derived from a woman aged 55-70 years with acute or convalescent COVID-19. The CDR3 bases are TGTGCCAGCAGTGTGGAGGCAGGGGTGGGCAATGAGCAGTTCTTC. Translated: CASSVEAGVGNEQFF.